This T cell receptor beta chain emerged from a study of PD-L1 blockade in urothelial cancer. Study background: At some point between 2012 and 2014, patients got going on atezolizumab, taking 1,200 mg intravenously every 3 weeks. Analyses were performed on blood at 3 weeks after treatment start (the second dose) and at 6 weeks.

Germline V lookup: CDR1 SGHRS, CDR2 YFSETQ. The trim removed 4 bases at V and 5 bases at J, leaving 5 bases unmatched. The CDR3 contains 15 residues. TCRdb's copy holds only in-frame clones and misses some; the assay was immunoSEQ multiplex PCR. The sample records 68,000 or so clones, around 81% being singletons. Time point indicated: pretreatment peripheral blood. There were between 1 and 8 samples from each patient, taken pretreatment and on-treatment. The chain employs TRBV5-1 and TRBJ2-2, with 10 bases aligning to TRBD1. The receptor comes from a man between 65 and 85 years old with urothelial cancer. Specimen: PBMCs, collected around atezolizumab (anti-PD-L1) treatment. The DNA for the CDR3 is TGCGCCAGCAGCATGGACAGGGGGTGGACCGGGGAGCTGTTTTTT. It specifies CASSMDRGWTGELFF.